This TCR beta chain was recovered during a study of blood T cell repertoires in COVID-19 (dated by TCRdb to 2018 to 2021). About the investigation overall: The collaborator samples originated in the United States, Italy and Spain and spanned the acute and convalescent phases of COVID-19. The repertoires were released in a freely available public database meant as a resource for research on the immune response to SARS-CoV-2. The samples were drawn from the first 160 participants of the ongoing ImmuneRACE study and from some 1,300 subjects provided by 6 global collaborators. The prospective study material was composed of cDNA or gDNA derived from T cells, B-cell-depleted T cells, or PBMCs. Nearly every sample came with metadata listing a de-identified subject ID, COVID-19 status, age in years and sex. The dataset comprised deeply sampled blood TCRbeta repertoires from subjects exposed to, actively infected with, or recovered from COVID-19. HLA class I and class II types, where available, came from metadata supplied by the sample provider rather than from assay-based typing. The investigation overall reported the following: Clinical and demographic metadata were provided uncurated, with the amount varying by source and participant.

TCRbeta CDR3 regions were amplified from genomic DNA by means of the immunoSEQ Assay, a bias-controlled multiplex PCR. The study's processing was this. Nucleated cell counts per sample were estimated from amplification of reference gene primers within the assay. To quantify the absolute abundance of each unique TCRbeta CDR3 rearrangement, sequence reads were collapsed and filtered. For each sample, productive Simpson clonality was calculated as the square root of Simpson's diversity index over productive rearrangements. TCRdb retrieved this table from immuneACCESS and kept in-frame rearrangements only. Not all clones are present; in checked studies, unresolved V genes account for under half, and no reason is known for the remainder. The V and J calls and clone size come from that table; D and trimming were worked out from the DNA. The sample includes 250,000 or so clones, with around 87% observed a single time. The ten largest clones capture roughly 1.6% of the sample.

Samples from volunteer blood donors who had recovered from COVID-19 were contributed by a second Seattle source. The collaborating institutions used their own protocols to collect whole blood in K2EDTA tubes. For TCRbeta analysis, collaborator samples were shipped as frozen whole blood, as isolated PBMCs, or as DNA extracted from either sample type. CDR3 length: 16 amino acids, cysteine to phenylalanine. Kept here is only the CDR3 DNA, which spans 48 bases and is read in frame from base 1. V is trimmed back by 3 bases and J by 5 bases, and the junction contains 8 bases that no gene match accounts for. Reading the germline V gene gives CDR1 MNHNS and CDR2 SASEGT. In regard to this clone: Its antigen is still unknown. No base quality values were provided; no much bigger clone lies one nucleotide off.

Sequenced sample: peripheral blood. The receptor's source is a woman aged 40 to 50 who had recovered from COVID-19. The chain is encoded by TRBV6-1 joined to TRBJ2-3, with 10 middle bases fitting TRBD1. The CDR3 region reads CASSDRGTGAEDTQYF. The base sequence is TGTGCCAGCAGTGATAGGGGGACAGGGGCGGAAGATACGCAGTATTTT.